Each of the 32 T cell receptor beta chains below was sequenced from the same sample in a study of shared clonotypes between healthy human individuals (dated by TCRdb to about 2020). The library was prepared using the immunoSEQ multiplex PCR assay. TCRdb stores this immuneACCESS table with in-frame sequences only. Part of the clones is absent; in the studies checked, under half of the shortfall reflects unresolved V genes, and no reason is known for the rest. The sample profile shows hundreds of thousands of clones; approximately 97% of them were found once. 0.045% to 0.07% of the sample rests with the top ten. Sequencing used naive CD4+ T cells sorted from blood. Explained via the paper, the cell subset or site label denotes: CD45RA+ positively selected. The receptor source for this set is a woman between 25 and 40 years old in good health.

The chain uses TRBV25-1 and TRBJ2-5, with a possible D match to TRBD2 (5 bases). Germline V gene sequence: CDR1 MGHDK, CDR2 SYGVNS. The CDR3 length is 15 residues. V lost 1 base and J 0 bases, leaving 9 bases between the germline ends. The CDR3 nucleotides read TGTGCCAGCAGTGAATTCGCCGGGGACCAAGAGACCCAGTACTTC. Amino acid sequence: CASSEFAGDQETQYF.

The count of this clone is one. This sequence joins TRBV6-6 and TRBJ1-2, with D unresolved. Germline V lookup: CDR1 MNHNY, CDR2 SVGAGI (reference sequence). This CDR3 contains 13 residues. With 6 bases removed from V and 1 base from J, the gap between germline ends came to 9 bases. In DNA form, the CDR3 reads TGTGCCAGCAGCCGCGACATTAACTATGGCTACACCTTC. Translation gives CASSRDINYGYTF.

The rearrangement links TRBV18 to TRBJ2-3; perhaps TRBD1 as D (5 bases). The V end lost 4 bases, the J end lost 5 bases, and 25 bases lay between the germline ends. Germline V gene sequence: CDR1 KGHSH, CDR2 LQKENI. This CDR3 comprises 18 residues. The DNA of the CDR3 is TGTGCCAGCTCACTAACCACCATGGACAAGACTGTGGGAGATACGCAGTATTTT. It is translated as CASSLTTMDKTVGDTQYF.

The V call is TRBV5-1, the J call TRBJ2-2; the match to TRBD2 covers 13 bases. This CDR3 is 22 amino acids long. Trimming at V came to 0 bases and at J to 4 bases, leaving 18 bases not matched to a gene. CDR1 is SGHRS, CDR2 YFSETQ, per germline. The CDR3 nucleotides read TGCGCCAGCAGCTTGGCCCATAAACTAGCGGGAGGGCCTTTGGTCTCCACCGGGGAGCTGTTTTTT. This translates into CASSLAHKLAGGPLVSTGELFF.

The chain is built from TRBV7-2 and TRBJ2-1, with 12 bases matching TRBD2. This CDR3 has 15 residues. CDR1 and CDR2 from the germline V gene are SGHTA and FQGNSA. The trim removed 3 bases at V and 10 bases at J, leaving 7 bases unmatched. The CDR3 is CASSLTSGGRWEQFF. CDR3 DNA: TGTGCCAGCAGCTTGACTAGCGGGGGACGGTGGGAGCAGTTCTTC.

The chain combines TRBV7-2 with TRBJ2-1, with D possibly TRBD1 on 5 matching bases. The V end was cut by 2 bases, the J end by 10 bases, with 12 bases between. This CDR3 has 13 residues. Germline values: CDR1 SGHTA, CDR2 FQGNSA. As DNA, the CDR3 is TGTGCCAGCAGCTTACTTTTTTCAGGGGAGCAGTTCTTC. Translation: CASSLLFSGEQFF.

V is TRBV19 and J is TRBJ2-3, with 12 bases fitting TRBD2. Germline V gene sequence: CDR1 LNHDA, CDR2 SQIVND (reference sequence). V trimming: 5 bases; J trimming: 5 bases; junction bases outside the gene matches: 8. The CDR3 is 16 residues long. CDR3: CASSEGLAGVEDTQYF. The CDR3 region has the DNA TGTGCCAGTAGTGAGGGACTAGCGGGTGTGGAAGATACGCAGTATTTT.

This sequence joins TRBV6-1 and TRBJ1-5; possibly TRBD1 for D (6 bases). The germline gives CDR1 MNHNS, CDR2 SASEGT. The CDR3 loop spans 17 amino acids. Trimming cost V 4 bases and J 2 bases, with 18 bases left between them. Written as DNA, the CDR3 is TGTGCCAGCAGTGTATGGGGGGCCGCCGACGGCAATCAGCCCCAGCATTTT. Amino acids: CASSVWGAADGNQPQHF.

This clone was counted a single time. Germline and junction disagree at one end, which may indicate a read error. The genes are TRBV5-7 and TRBJ2-7; D perhaps matches TRBD1 (6 bases). TRBV5-7 is known as an ORF, though its function is uncertain. The CDR3 loop spans 15 amino acids. As DNA, the CDR3 is TGTGCCAGCAGCTCCCGACAGGCCCTCTCCCACGAGCAGTACTTC. As protein: CASSSRQALSHEQYF.

CDR3 amino acids: CASSLPWGSEQYF. The DNA of the CDR3 is TGCGCCAGCAGTCTTCCATGGGGGTCCGAGCAGTACTTC. V is TRBV4-1 and J is TRBJ2-7, with D perhaps given as TRBD1 or TRBD2 (5 bases each). Germline V gene data show CDR1 as MGHRA and CDR2 as YSYEKL. The V end was cut by 6 bases, the J end by 6 bases, with 15 bases between. The length of the CDR3 is 13 residues.

The chain carries TRBV19 and TRBJ1-6, with 8 positions matching TRBD1. The ends lost 6 bases at V and 8 bases at J; junction bases unmatched: 12. CDR3 length equals 16 residues. Germline V gene lookup returns CDR1 LNHDA and CDR2 SQIVND (reference sequence). CDR3 amino acids: CASRRQGNGMDSPLHF. In DNA, the CDR3 is TGTGCCAGTAGGCGACAGGGGAATGGCATGGATTCACCCCTCCACTTT.

The chain links TRBV28 to TRBJ2-2; TRBD1 is a possible D gene (6 bases). The V gene lost 4 bases and the J gene lost 6 bases, with 15 bases spanning the gap. The CDR3 sequence is 15 residues long. Looked up from germline, CDR1 is MDHEN and CDR2 is SYDVKM. The CDR3 nucleotides are TGTGCCAGCAGTTCCTATACAGGGTATTCCGGGGAGCTGTTTTTT. Translation: CASSSYTGYSGELFF. Filled out from reference TRBV28 and TRBJ2-2, the complete variable domain reads DVKVTQSSRYLVKRTGEKVFLECVQDMDHENMFWYRQDPGLGLRLIYFSYDVKMKEKGDIPEGYSVSREKKERFSLILESASTNQTSMYLCASSSYTGYSGELFFGEGSRLTVL.

The chain has TRBV25-1 and TRBJ2-1; 11 positions match TRBD2. V gave up 4 bases and J gave up 5 bases; unmatched junction bases: 10. The CDR3 loop spans 17 amino acids. Germline lookup yields CDR1 MGHDK and CDR2 SYGVNS. The CDR3 region is CASSAGATSGSNNEQFF. CDR3 nucleotides: TGTGCCAGCAGTGCCGGGGCCACTAGCGGGAGCAACAATGAGCAGTTCTTC.

This clone has only one observation. The J gene is TRBJ2-5, the V gene TRBV9; D is perhaps TRBD1 (6 bases). This CDR3 comprises 16 residues. Per germline, CDR1 SGDLS and CDR2 YYNGEE. V was trimmed by 4 bases and J by 5 bases, leaving 21 bases between them. The CDR3 nucleotides are TGTGCCAGCAGCCACTCAGCAGGGGCAGGGACGGAGACCCAGTACTTC. Amino acid sequence: CASSHSAGAGTETQYF. Based on the CDR3 plus reference TRBV9 and TRBJ2-5, the full variable domain is DSGVTQTPKHLITATGQRVTLRCSPRSGDLSVYWYQQSLDQGLQFLIQYYNGEERAKGNILERFSAQQFPDLHSELNLSSLELGDSALYFCASSHSAGAGTETQYFGPGTRLLVL.

This clone was seen once. The V call is TRBV2, the J call TRBJ1-2; D remains ambiguous. V lost 6 bases to trimming and J lost 6 bases, with 14 bases between them. CDR1 is SNHLY and CDR2 is FYNNEI in the germline V gene. The CDR3 runs to 13 residues. CDR3 amino acids: CASSRPEFHGYTF. In DNA, the CDR3 is TGTGCCAGCAGCCGACCGGAATTTCATGGCTACACCTTC.

The gene calls are TRBV5-1 and TRBJ1-4; TRBD1 agrees at 8 bases. V was clipped by 5 bases and J by 8 bases; unmatched bases: 11. The CDR3 length is 15 residues. Germline CDR1 is SGHRS and CDR2 is YFSETQ. CDR3 DNA: TGCGCCAGCAGTAAAGGACAGGGAGCACCCGAAAAACTGTTTTTT. Translating gives CASSKGQGAPEKLFF.

The chain carries TRBV28 and TRBJ2-2; D is possibly TRBD2 (5 bases). CDR3 size: 14 residues. Trimming removed 2 bases at V and 5 bases at J, with 9 bases between. Per the germline V gene, CDR1 is MDHEN and CDR2 is SYDVKM. CDR3 DNA sequence: TGTGCCAGCAGTTTAAGAGGGAAGACCGGGGAGCTGTTTTTT. It is translated as CASSLRGKTGELFF.

This clone was found once. The chain employs TRBV4-1 and TRBJ1-1; weak D call: TRBD1 (5 bases). Deletions cut 3 bases from V and 4 bases from J, with 15 bases between. The germline V gene encodes CDR1 MGHRA and CDR2 YSYEKL. There are 15 residues in the CDR3. In DNA form, the CDR3 reads TGCGCCAGCAGCCAGCAGTTGGGGGACGGCACTGAAGCTTTCTTT. Protein sequence: CASSQQLGDGTEAFF.

The J gene is TRBJ2-5, the V gene TRBV9, with TRBD2 identical over 11 bases. V was pared by 4 bases and J by 4 bases, with 9 bases of the junction left unmatched. Germline-derived CDR1 and CDR2 are SGDLS and YYNGEE. This CDR3 is built from 16 residues. This CDR3 is CASSPRLAGRGETQYF. The CDR3 bases are TGTGCCAGCAGCCCACGACTAGCGGGACGGGGAGAGACCCAGTACTTC.

The chain combines TRBV29-1 with TRBJ1-3; TRBD1 matches 7 bases. The V gene's germline CDR1 is SQVTM and CDR2 ANQGSEA. V gave up 4 bases and J gave up 8 bases; unmatched junction bases: 8. There are 13 residues in the CDR3. In nucleotides, the CDR3 is TGCAGCGTTGGAGACAGGGTTAAGGACACCATATATTTT. Its translation: CSVGDRVKDTIYF.

The rearrangement links TRBV18 to TRBJ2-7; 8 bases are a match to TRBD2. Per germline, CDR1 KGHSH and CDR2 LQKENI. The CDR3 is 14 residues long. V shed 6 bases, J shed 3 bases, and the junction held 7 bases outside the gene matches. CDR3 residues: CASSLTSAYYEQYF. The DNA of the CDR3 is TGTGCCAGCTCCCTGACTAGCGCCTACTACGAGCAGTACTTC.

This chain connects TRBV6-6 to TRBJ1-5; 8 nucleotides match TRBD1. The CDR3 contains 15 residues. Germline V CDR1 and CDR2: MNHNY, SVGAGI (reference sequence). The trim removed 4 bases at V and 6 bases at J, leaving 8 bases unmatched. This CDR3 reads CASSSQGAQSQPQHF. In DNA, the CDR3 is TGTGCCAGCAGTTCGCAGGGGGCGCAAAGTCAGCCCCAGCATTTT.

The rearrangement links TRBV9 to TRBJ2-7; 8 bases fit TRBD2. The V segment lost 5 bases and the J segment 4 bases; nucleotides outside the gene matches: 11. The CDR3 is 15 residues long. CDR1 SGDLS and CDR2 YYNGEE come from the germline V gene. The CDR3 reads CASSEQLAEIYEQYF. The CDR3 coding sequence is TGTGCCAGCAGTGAACAACTAGCGGAGATTTACGAGCAGTACTTC.

This clone has only one observation. The chain links TRBV27 to TRBJ2-7; D unresolved. The CDR3 runs to 15 residues. Germline V gene data show CDR1 as MNHEY and CDR2 as SMNVEV (reference sequence). V lost 6 bases, J lost 0 bases, and 15 bases lay in between. The CDR3 nucleotides read TGTGCCAGCAGCATCATTGACGGAAGCTCCTACGAGCAGTACTTC. This codes for CASSIIDGSSYEQYF.

The J gene is TRBJ1-2, the V gene TRBV19; TRBD1 aligns across 7 bases. CDR1 and CDR2 (germline): LNHDA, SQIVND (reference sequence). J lost 3 bases, V lost 5 bases, and 6 bases had no gene match. The CDR3 runs to 14 residues. The CDR3 DNA follows: TGTGCCAGTAGTTTACAGGGGTTCGACTATGGCTACACCTTC. This translates into CASSLQGFDYGYTF. Supplemented by reference TRBV19 and TRBJ1-2, the full variable domain reads DGGITQSPKYLFRKEGQNVTLSCEQNLNHDAMYWYRQDPGQGLRLIYYSQIVNDFQKGDIAEGYSVSREKKESFPLTVTSAQKNPTAFYLCASSLQGFDYGYTFGSGTRLTVV.

Here the CDR3 DNA reads TGTGCCAGCAGTGAGACAGGGGGCTTCTATGTAGCGGGAAACACCATATATTTT. Translation gives CASSETGGFYVAGNTIYF. The J gene is TRBJ1-3, the V gene TRBV2; 10 bases fit TRBD1. CDR1 and CDR2 (germline): SNHLY, FYNNEI. Unmatched junction bases numbered 12, after V lost 3 bases and J lost 4 bases. The CDR3 is 18 residues long.

The chain recombines TRBV21-1 with TRBJ2-7; the table's D call TRBD1 went unverified against the DNA. TRBV21-1 is shown as a pseudogene. The CDR3 sequence is 14 residues long. The CDR3 coding sequence is TGTGCCAGCACCGACAGGGGCCAGACCTACGAGCAGTACTTC. This gives the protein CASTDRGQTYEQYF.

This sequence joins TRBV9 and TRBJ1-4, with TRBD1 identical over 10 bases. The CDR3 runs 16 residues. In germline, CDR1 is SGDLS, CDR2 YYNGEE. J was trimmed by 0 bases and V by 3 bases; bases with no gene match: 2. CDR3 DNA sequence: TGTGCCAGCAGCGCCGGGACAGGGGCAACTAATGAAAAACTGTTTTTT. This sequence encodes CASSAGTGATNEKLFF.

CDR3 amino acids: CASSLTGRSPLHF. CDR3 sequence (DNA): TGCGCCAGCAGCTTGACAGGGCGATCACCCCTCCACTTT. V and J are TRBV5-1 and TRBJ1-6, with D perhaps TRBD1 (6 bases). The CDR3 has 13 amino acids. Between the trimmed V and J ends, which lost 1 base and 10 bases, there was a span of 9 bases. Germline loops: CDR1 SGHRS, CDR2 YFSETQ.

The table lists this clone with a count of one. Other DNA sequences from this sample encode an identical CDR3 as well. The V gene is TRBV7-9, the J gene TRBJ2-5, with D possibly being TRBD2 (5 bases). CDR1 and CDR2 from the germline V gene are SEHNR and FQNEAQ (reference sequence). The CDR3 is 14 amino acids. The V end lost 0 bases, the J end lost 5 bases, and 10 bases lay between the germline ends. CDR3 in DNA: TGTGCCAGCAGCTTAGCGGGAGTAGGGGAGACCCAGTACTTC. Its translation: CASSLAGVGETQYF.

The chain is built from TRBV7-3 and TRBJ2-3; 9 positions match TRBD1. Germline V gives CDR1 SGHTA, CDR2 FQGTGA. J was trimmed by 0 bases and V by 2 bases; bases with no gene match: 0. The CDR3 runs to 15 residues. The CDR3 loop reads CASSLGTGSTDTQYF. The CDR3 nucleotides are TGTGCCAGCAGCTTAGGGACAGGGAGCACAGATACGCAGTATTTT.

The gene calls are TRBV6-4 and TRBJ2-3; 8 bases align to TRBD2. The CDR3 length is 16 residues. The J segment lost 0 bases and the V segment lost 0 bases, leaving 2 bases of the junction unmatched. The germline CDR1 and CDR2 sequences are MRHNA and SNTAGT. This CDR3 reads CASSDSLAGSTDTQYF. CDR3 bases: TGTGCCAGCAGTGACTCTTTAGCGGGGAGCACAGATACGCAGTATTTT.